These 15 T cell receptor beta chains share one sample of origin, sequenced in a study of PD-1 blockade in mismatch repair-deficient tumors (dated by TCRdb to the late 2010s). The library came from the immunoSEQ multiplex PCR assay. TCRdb limited this immuneACCESS table to in-frame rearrangements with V and J called. A share of clones is missing; checked studies link under half to unresolved V genes, and the rest is unexplained. The sample contains about 68,000 clones, approximately 82% of them found a single time. The ten largest clones capture 4.5% to 6.5% of the sample. Here the sequenced sample was peripheral blood, taken 2 weeks after starting pembrolizumab. The source is an adult with mismatch repair-deficient cancer.

This clone was detected a few times. V usage is TRBV2 and J usage is TRBJ1-2, with unresolved D. The CDR3 runs to 12 residues. Germline CDR1 reads SNHLY; CDR2 reads FYNNEI. The germline V and J ends were trimmed by 2 bases and 8 bases, with 9 bases remaining between them. The CDR3 DNA reads TGTGCCAGCAGTGAATCCGAGCGAGGCTACACCTTC. It specifies CASSESERGYTF.

This chain joins TRBV5-4 and TRBJ2-5, with 13 bases matching TRBD2. Germline-derived CDR1 and CDR2 are SGHNT and YYREEE (reference sequence). The J segment lost 1 base and the V segment lost 0 bases, leaving 0 bases of the junction unmatched. The CDR3 is made up of 16 amino acids. CDR3 coding DNA: TGTGCCAGCAGCTTGGGGACTAGCGGGAGCCAAGAGACCCAGTACTTC. It translates to CASSLGTSGSQETQYF.

This clone was seen more than once but under ten times. V and J are TRBV19 and TRBJ1-5, with D uncertain. Deletions cut 1 base from V and 4 bases from J, with 11 bases between. The CDR3 extends over 15 amino acids. From germline, CDR1 is LNHDA and CDR2 SQIVND (reference sequence). CDR3 nucleotide sequence: TGTGCCAGTAGTATAGGCCCGACGGGGAATCAGCCCCAGCATTTT. Translated: CASSIGPTGNQPQHF. The full variable domain, with the rest looked up from reference TRBV19 and TRBJ1-5, is DGGITQSPKYLFRKEGQNVTLSCEQNLNHDAMYWYRQDPGQGLRLIYYSQIVNDFQKGDIAEGYSVSREKKESFPLTVTSAQKNPTAFYLCASSIGPTGNQPQHFGDGTRLSIL.

This clone was counted a single time. This sequence joins TRBV11-3 and TRBJ2-3, with TRBD2 identical over 8 bases. This CDR3 is built from 15 residues. In germline, CDR1 is SGHNT, CDR2 YENEEA. V shed 1 base and J 4 bases; nucleotides not matched to a gene: 4. The CDR3 coding sequence is TGTGCCAGCAGCTTAGTCTCAGCGGGAGCAGATACGCAGTATTTT. Amino acids: CASSLVSAGADTQYF.

The gene calls are TRBV19 and TRBJ2-5, with TRBD2 identical over 9 bases. The CDR3 contains 15 residues. Germline CDR1 is LNHDA and CDR2 is SQIVND (reference sequence). V dropped 5 bases and J dropped 3; count of bases not matched to a gene: 7. The CDR3 region is CASSFGSGRKETQYF. For the CDR3, the DNA is TGTGCCAGTAGTTTCGGTAGCGGGAGAAAAGAGACCCAGTACTTC. Combining the CDR3 with reference TRBV19 and TRBJ2-5 gives the whole variable domain DGGITQSPKYLFRKEGQNVTLSCEQNLNHDAMYWYRQDPGQGLRLIYYSQIVNDFQKGDIAEGYSVSREKKESFPLTVTSAQKNPTAFYLCASSFGSGRKETQYFGPGTRLLVL.

The sample holds one count of this clone. The gene calls are TRBV27 and TRBJ1-4, with unresolved D. This CDR3 is built from 15 residues. The germline gives CDR1 MNHEY, CDR2 SMNVEV (reference sequence). Trimming took off 6 bases at V and 7 bases at J, with 18 bases between the two ends. Here the CDR3 reads CASSQSRRSGEKLFF. CDR3 nucleotide sequence: TGTGCCAGCAGCCAATCTAGGCGCTCGGGTGAAAAACTGTTTTTT.

The chain employs TRBV7-6 and TRBJ1-1; D ambiguous. The ends were cut back, 3 bases at V and 3 bases at J, with 8 bases in the middle. Germline-derived CDR1 and CDR2 are SGHVS and FNYEAQ. This CDR3 spans 13 amino acids. CDR3 sequence reads: CASSFRWDTEAFF. DNA of the CDR3: TGTGCCAGCAGCTTTAGGTGGGACACTGAAGCTTTCTTT.

V is TRBV19 and J is TRBJ1-2, with TRBD1 as a possible D gene (6 bases). CDR3 length equals 18 residues. V gave up 0 bases and J gave up 2 bases, with 19 bases separating them. Germline CDR1 reads LNHDA; CDR2 reads SQIVND (reference sequence). CDR3: CASSIDTQPGASNYGYTF. The CDR3 bases are TGTGCCAGTAGTATAGATACCCAGCCAGGGGCTAGCAACTATGGCTACACCTTC.

The chain employs TRBV7-2 and TRBJ2-3; the D is unclear. Trimming removed 1 base from V and 3 bases from J, with 11 bases in between. The CDR3 sequence is 15 residues long. Germline V gene data show CDR1 as SGHTA and CDR2 as FQGNSA. For the CDR3, the DNA is TGTGCCAGCAGCTTAGTTAGCCGGCCGACAGATACGCAGTATTTT. Protein: CASSLVSRPTDTQYF.

Notes on this clone: Its ends do not fully match the called genes, so a read error is possible. Other DNA sequences from this sample encode an identical CDR3 as well. The chain joins TRBV7-7 to TRBJ2-2, with D tentatively TRBD2 (5 bases). Germline values: CDR1 SSHAT, CDR2 FNYEAQ (reference sequence). This CDR3 spans 12 amino acids. CDR3 DNA: TGTGCTAGCAGCTCGGAGGCCGGGGAGCTGTTTTTT. Protein product: CASSSEAGELFF.

This chain connects TRBV19 to TRBJ1-2; D not resolved. Germline V gene sequence: CDR1 LNHDA, CDR2 SQIVND (reference sequence). CDR3 length equals 16 residues. Trimming took off 5 bases at V and 2 bases at J, with 18 bases between the two ends. This CDR3 reads CASSALPLGRNYGYTF. The CDR3 nucleotides are TGTGCCAGTAGTGCCCTCCCTCTCGGCCGGAACTATGGCTACACCTTC. Looking up the rest from reference TRBV19 and TRBJ1-2 gives the full variable domain: DGGITQSPKYLFRKEGQNVTLSCEQNLNHDAMYWYRQDPGQGLRLIYYSQIVNDFQKGDIAEGYSVSREKKESFPLTVTSAQKNPTAFYLCASSALPLGRNYGYTFGSGTRLTVV.

The rearrangement uses TRBV6-1 and TRBJ2-2, with a possible D match to TRBD1 (5 bases). Germline V lookup: CDR1 MNHNS, CDR2 SASEGT. The CDR3 sequence is 14 residues long. V shed 6 bases and J shed 4 bases, with 12 bases lying between them. The DNA of the CDR3 is TGTGCCAGCAGACCTAGGGGCAGCACCGGGGAGCTGTTTTTT. Its translation: CASRPRGSTGELFF.

This chain joins TRBV6-1 and TRBJ1-4; possible D gene TRBD1, 5 bases. Germline assignment: CDR1 MNHNS and CDR2 SASEGT. The CDR3 consists of 15 residues. Deletions cut 6 bases from V and 0 bases from J, with 11 bases between. CDR3 nucleotide sequence: TGTGCCAGCAGCCGGGACGGTGCAACTAATGAAAAACTGTTTTTT. This encodes CASSRDGATNEKLFF.

The genes are TRBV14 and TRBJ2-7; D gene ambiguous. The germline gives CDR1 SGHDN, CDR2 FVKESK. This CDR3 region has 15 residues. The V gene lost 0 bases and the J gene lost 2 bases, with 11 bases spanning the gap. This CDR3 reads CASSQDRYSPYEQYF. CDR3 DNA: TGTGCCAGCAGCCAAGATCGGTACAGTCCCTACGAGCAGTACTTC.

The rearrangement links TRBV27 to TRBJ2-7; TRBD1 might be the D (6 bases). Between the trimmed V and J ends, which lost 4 bases and 3 bases, there was a span of 16 bases. CDR3 length: 15 residues. CDR1 is MNHEY, CDR2 SMNVEV, per germline (reference sequence). The CDR3 DNA reads as TGTGCCAGCAGTTCTGGGACGGGACACCTCTACGAGCAGTACTTC. This sequence encodes CASSSGTGHLYEQYF.